This record covers a single T cell receptor (beta chain). This clone was observed a single time. This receptor's antigen is unknown. Base quality data are lacking; no much larger clone is found one base away. The source of the sample is a study of T cell changes during pregnancy in multiple sclerosis (dated by TCRdb to the late 2010s). Background for the entire study: The study looked at changes in the T cell repertoire across pregnancy in women with multiple sclerosis.

Compared with germline, V lacks 5 bases and J lacks 3 bases; bases without a gene match: 8. The CDR1 and CDR2 encoded by the germline V gene are SGHTA and FQGTGA. The CDR3 contains 16 residues, cysteine and phenylalanine counted. Only CDR3 DNA is held: 48 bases, read in frame from base 1. The library was generated by the immunoSEQ multiplex PCR assay. TCRdb carries this immuneACCESS record with in-frame sequences only. Its versions omit some clonotypes, under half of them owing to an unresolved V gene in the studies checked, with the rest unexplained. The sample table lists tens of thousands of clones, roughly nine tenths of them with a count of one. The ten largest clones take up just over 3% of the sample.

Material: CD8+ T cells from peripheral blood mononuclear cells, obtained before pregnancy. The sequence links TRBV7-3 to TRBJ2-1; the central 9 bases match TRBD1. This clonotype was obtained from a female donor with multiple sclerosis, enrolled in a pregnancy study. The bases are TGTGCCAGCAGCCTCCTCGGACAGGGGTACTACAATGAGCAGTTCTTC. This is translated as CASSLLGQGYYNEQFF.